A single sample gave rise to the 19 T cell receptor beta chains below, sequenced in a study of post-analysis software for immune sequencing data. These receptors lack a known antigen. General study results and limits: Relative to controls, patients had 4 or 5 TRBV segments at higher frequency, with TRBV5-6, TRBV5-1 and TRBV20-1 among these.

Researchers reported that TCR beta cDNA libraries carried unique molecular identifiers. TCRdb processed the PCR reads anew with MiXCR; each CDR3 protein has one entry. The table includes hundreds of thousands of distinct CDR3 sequences, 53% detected once. Sequencing input: blood. The receptors here all came from a girl aged 5 to 17 with multiple sclerosis.

This clonotype has ten or more counts. The chain combines TRBV7-9 with TRBJ1-2; D is possibly TRBD1 (6 bases). CDR3 length: 12 amino acids. The V end lost 4 bases, the J end lost 4 bases, and 7 bases lay between the germline ends. The germline V gene encodes CDR1 SEHNR and CDR2 FQNEAQ (reference sequence). The CDR3 spells CASSSGAYGYTF. CDR3 coding DNA: TGTGCCAGCAGCTCAGGGGCCTATGGCTACACCTTC.

The chain combines TRBV9 with TRBJ2-7; D gene uncertain. Near its end, the DNA agrees better with TRBJ2-5, so the J call may be wrong. The V gene's germline CDR1 is SGDLS and CDR2 YYNGEE. The CDR3 runs 12 residues. CDR3 protein: CASSVDQKTQYF. The CDR3 DNA reads as TGTGCCAGCAGCGTAGACCAGAAGACCCAGTACTTC.

This clonotype was detected a few times. The chain is built from TRBV6-2 or TRBV6-3 and TRBJ1-2; a possible D gene is TRBD1 (6 bases). Trimming stripped 4 bases from V and 4 bases from J, with 10 bases between. Germline-derived CDR1 and CDR2 are MNHEY and SVGEGT. The CDR3 extends over 13 amino acids. CDR3 DNA: TGTGCCAGCAGTTTCGGGACATCCTATGGCTACACCTTC. It translates to CASSFGTSYGYTF.

This chain links TRBV6-6 with TRBJ1-1; 7 bases are shared with TRBD1. The ends lost 7 bases at V and 4 bases at J; junction bases unmatched: 9. CDR1 and CDR2 (germline): MNHNY, SVGAGI (reference sequence). The length of the CDR3 is 14 residues. CDR3 nucleotides: TGTGCCAGCAATGTGGACAGGATCTTCACTGAAGCTTTCTTT. The encoded protein is CASNVDRIFTEAFF.

The sample holds a few counts of this clonotype. The chain employs TRBV14 and TRBJ2-7; unclear D gene. The J call is doubtful: the DNA matches TRBJ2-5 better. CDR3 length equals 13 residues. Germline CDR1 is SGHDN and CDR2 is FVKESK. CDR3 sequence: CASSQTSVGTQYF. The CDR3 DNA is TGTGCCAGCAGCCAAACCTCAGTGGGGACCCAGTACTTC.

This clonotype was counted once. The V gene is TRBV12-3 or TRBV12-4, the J gene TRBJ1-2, with TRBD1 matching over 7 bases. Trimming cost V 6 bases and J 2 bases; bases outside gene matches: 3. This CDR3 is 13 amino acids long. The CDR3 sequence is CASRRDRNYGYTF. The CDR3 coding sequence is TGTGCCAGCAGAAGGGACAGAAACTATGGCTACACCTTC.

This clonotype was seen a few times. The rearrangement joins TRBV7-8 to TRBJ2-4, with a weak D call TRBD2 (5 bases). Trimming stripped 8 bases from V and 13 bases from J, with 27 bases between. The CDR3 spans 15 residues. CDR1 and CDR2 (germline): SGHVS, FQNEAQ. Here the CDR3 DNA reads TGTGCCAGCGGGTCATCCGCTTCGACTACAAGGGAGCAGTACTTC. The encoded protein is CASGSSASTTREQYF.

The CDR3 sequence: CASSWTKGYEQYF. CDR3 DNA: TGCGCCAGCAGTTGGACCAAGGGTTACGAGCAGTACTTC. The rearrangement uses TRBV5-1 and TRBJ2-7, with D unclear. Trimming took 5 bases from V and 4 from J, leaving 13 bases between them. This CDR3 comprises 13 residues. CDR1 is SGHRS, CDR2 YFSETQ, per germline.

The chain uses TRBV12-5 and TRBJ2-5; 7 nucleotides match TRBD2. Trimming cost V 6 bases and J 4 bases; bases outside gene matches: 20. The CDR3 is 18 amino acids. The V gene's germline CDR1 is LGHNT and CDR2 FRNRAP. CDR3 amino acids: CASGPPQRRAGSGETQYF. The DNA for the CDR3 is TGTGCTAGTGGCCCCCCCCAGCGACGAGCGGGATCTGGAGAGACCCAGTACTTC.

The J gene is TRBJ2-5, the V gene TRBV20-1; a possible D gene is TRBD2 (7 bases). This CDR3 region has 12 residues. Trimming shortened V by 5 bases and J by 2 bases, and 9 bases separated the two germline ends. The germline V gene has CDR1 DFQATT and CDR2 SNEGSKA (reference sequence). The CDR3 sequence: CSAEGGQETQYF. The DNA of the CDR3 is TGCAGTGCTGAGGGGGGGCAAGAGACCCAGTACTTC.

This chain joins TRBV11-2 and TRBJ2-4, with D perhaps matching TRBD1 (5 bases). Matching the DNA end better, TRBJ2-7 makes the J call doubtful. The V gene's germline CDR1 is SGHAT and CDR2 FQNNGV. The CDR3 consists of 14 residues. The DNA for the CDR3 is TGTGCCAGCAGCCTTCTGCCAGGGTCCCACGAGCAGTACTTC. Its protein product is CASSLLPGSHEQYF.

The V gene is TRBV18, the J gene TRBJ2-1; perhaps TRBD1 as D (6 bases). Looked up from germline, CDR1 is KGHSH and CDR2 is LQKENI. The germline V and J ends were trimmed by 7 bases and 7 bases, with 8 bases remaining between them. This CDR3 is 11 amino acids long. CDR3 sequence: CASLGANEQFF. The CDR3 DNA is TGTGCCAGCTTGGGGGCGAATGAGCAGTTCTTC.

The chain has TRBV2 and TRBJ2-7; 7 bases match TRBD1. The tail of the sequence fits TRBJ2-5 better, so the J call may be wrong. The CDR3 totals 15 residues. The germline V gene encodes CDR1 SNHLY and CDR2 FYNNEI. The CDR3 bases are TGTGCCAGCAGTGGCCACAGGGGAATGGGAGAGACCCAGTACTTC. This gives the protein CASSGHRGMGETQYF.

The V and J genes are TRBV12-3 or TRBV12-4 and TRBJ2-3; D ambiguous. Between the trimmed V and J ends, which lost 3 bases and 8 bases, there was a span of 15 bases. The CDR3 is made up of 14 amino acids. CDR3 coding DNA: TGTGCCAGCAGTTTCATCTACGAACCTTTTACGCAGTATTTT. Translation: CASSFIYEPFTQYF.

The genes are TRBV9 and TRBJ2-1; D is uncertain. The J call is uncertain, as TRBJ2-7 better fits the DNA end. Per the germline V gene, CDR1 is SGDLS and CDR2 is YYNGEE. The CDR3 is made up of 14 amino acids. This CDR3 reads CASSVRTEYNEQYF. CDR3 in DNA: TGTGCCAGCAGCGTGCGTACGGAGTACAATGAGCAGTACTTC.

The table lists this clonotype with a few counts. The chain carries TRBV3-1 and TRBJ2-3; 9 positions agree with TRBD2. V gave up 4 bases and J gave up 2 bases; unmatched junction bases: 13. This CDR3 region has 18 residues. CDR1 LGHDT and CDR2 YNNKEL come from the germline V gene (reference sequence). The CDR3, as DNA: TGTGCCAGCAGCCGATTTGTGGCTAGCGGGACCGACACAGATACGCAGTATTTT. This codes for CASSRFVASGTDTDTQYF.

This clonotype showed up just a few times. The chain links TRBV12-3 or TRBV12-4 to TRBJ2-5; D is ambiguous. Trimming cost V 5 bases and J 3 bases, with 16 bases left between them. CDR3 size: 15 residues. The CDR3 protein is CASSLQGYTEETQYF. In DNA form, the CDR3 reads TGTGCCAGCAGTCTGCAAGGATATACAGAAGAGACCCAGTACTTC.

CDR3 sequence (DNA): TGTGCCAGCTCACCCGGAGGGGGACAGGGGGCAAGGAGTGAGCAGTTCTTC. This translates into CASSPGGGQGARSEQFF. The V call is TRBV18, the J call TRBJ2-1; 12 bases fit TRBD1. CDR3 length: 17 amino acids. V trimming: 3 bases; J trimming: 9 bases; junction bases outside the gene matches: 12. Germline-derived CDR1 and CDR2 are KGHSH and LQKENI. Supplemented by reference TRBV18 and TRBJ2-1, the full variable domain reads NAGVMQNPRHLVRRRGQEARLRCSPMKGHSHVYWYRQLPEEGLKFMVYLQKENIIDESGMPKERFSAEFPKEGPSILRIQQVVRGDSAAYFCASSPGGGQGARSEQFFGPGTRLTVL.

A note on this clonotype: Its ends do not fully match the called genes, so a read error is possible. The chain joins TRBV5-1 to TRBJ2-7, with D perhaps matching TRBD1 (6 bases). The CDR3 covers 16 residues. Germline CDR1 reads SGHRS; CDR2 reads YFSETQ. The CDR3 loop is CAGSWKTGKENYEQYF. Written as DNA, the CDR3 is TGCGCCGGCAGCTGGAAAACAGGGAAAGAGAACTACGAGCAGTACTTC.